This TCR beta chain comes out of a study of high-grade serous ovarian cancer treatment subgroups. The wider study: Samples averaged 14,192 reads and around 7,600 unique TCR beta rearrangements.

Sequencing was performed with immunoSEQ multiplex PCR; in TCRdb, only in-frame clones are kept and a portion is missing. Of thousands of clones in the sample, more than 70% were seen once. Points on this clone: Its specificity is unknown.

The V gene lost 3 bases and the J gene lost 3 bases, with 6 bases spanning the gap. Germline V gene lookup returns CDR1 KGHSH and CDR2 LQKENI. The CDR3 totals 13 residues. General study points: TCR relatedness rose with neoantigen level and trended with mutation load. Without spatial data, bulk sequencing limits insight into HGSC tumor diversity.

Tumor samples were obtained before definitive surgery or chemotherapy. Sequencing was done on a sample of tumor tissue. The chain uses TRBV18 and TRBJ1-5; D is unclear. The TCR was taken from a human donor with high-grade serous ovarian cancer. The DNA of the CDR3 is TGTGCCAGCTCACCGGGGTACAATCAGCCCCAGCATTTT. Its translation is CASSPGYNQPQHF.